This T cell receptor (beta chain) appears in the sequencing data of a study of T cell repertoires in cytomegalovirus infection. Study in general: CMV epitopes that were recently identified and HLA-C-restricted were used alongside well-studied HLA-B-restricted ones.

TCRdb re-called the reads through MiXCR, storing one row per CDR3 protein. The repertoire includes some 940,000 distinct CDR3 sequences, less than 40% of them detected once, and about 14% sits in the top ten. This clonotype was recorded once. What it binds is not known. Germline loops: CDR1 SNHLY, CDR2 FYNNEI. Trimming left V 6 bases short and J 11 bases short, with 10 bases between. This CDR3 region has 10 residues. Sequencing used cultured CD8+ T cells from PBMCs, obtained from culture after CMV antigen stimulation. This chain connects TRBV2 to TRBJ1-1, with D uncertain. The clonotype originates from a human donor in good health (CMV status not recorded). Some clones in this sample may be carry-over from other donors' samples. The CDR3 sequence is CASRGSNAFF. DNA of the CDR3: TGTGCCAGCAGGGGGTCCAACGCTTTCTTT.